A selection of T cell receptor beta chains follows, all from one sample in a study of cytomegalovirus exposure and HLA in healthy donors. Generated by immunoSEQ multiplex PCR, the TCRdb table keeps only in-frame clones and is missing some. The table lists 80,000 or so clones, over 65% of them singletons, with about a fifth in the top ten. Specimen: PBMCs. These receptors originate from a man between 25 and 39 years old in good health and CMV-seropositive. Both conserved end residues are part of each CDR3. A D gene is named only where the DNA matches it firmly. A row's size may be missing; if present it is once, few, many or a size class.

NA TRBJ2-7 TRBV6-5 NA TGTGCCAGCAGTTACGGACAGACTATCTACGAGCAGTACTTC CASSYGQTIYEQYF
NA TRBJ2-3 TRBV28 TRBD1 TGTGCCAGCAGTTACCCGGGACAGGGGACTAGCACAGATACGCAGTATTTT CASSYPGQGTSTDTQYF
NA TRBJ1-2 TRBV20-1 NA TGCAGCAAAGAGGCTAACTATGGCTACACCTTC CSKEANYGYTF
NA TRBJ2-7 TRBV4-1 TRBD1 TGCGCCAGCAGCCAGGACCGGGACAGGGTATCGAAGCAGTACTTC CASSQDRDRVSKQYF
NA TRBJ2-2 TRBV5-4 NA TGTGCCAGCAGCCTACTCGCCGGGGAGCTGTTTTTT CASSLLAGELFF
NA TRBJ2-5 TRBV7-9 NA TGTGCCAGCAGCCCGGGACAACCGAAAGAGACCCAGTACTTC CASSPGQPKETQYF
NA TRBJ2-1 TRBV2 NA TGTGCCAGCACCCAACTTAGCTCCTACAATGAGCAGTTCTTC CASTQLSSYNEQFF
NA TRBJ2-7 TRBV30 NA TGTGCCTGGAGTGTTAAAAACTTATCCTACGAGCAGTACTTC CAWSVKNLSYEQYF
NA TRBJ2-7 TRBV9 TRBD1 TGTGCCAGCAGCCCCCGGGACAGGCGGATGGGGGAGCAGTACTTC CASSPRDRRMGEQYF
few TRBJ1-1 TRBV18 TRBD1 TGTGCCAGCTCACCCTTACCGGGACAGGACACTGAAGCTTTCTTT CASSPLPGQDTEAFF
NA TRBJ2-5 TRBV29-1 NA TGCAGCGTTGAAGGGGGGCTACAAGAGACCCAGTACTTC CSVEGGLQETQYF
NA TRBJ1-2 TRBV7-4 NA TGTGCCAGCAGCTTAGTACAGGGTTATGGCTACACCTTC CASSLVQGYGYTF
NA TRBJ2-5 TRBV7-9 NA TGTGCCAGCAGCTTAGGTACAGATAAGGAAGAGACCCAGTACTTC CASSLGTDKEETQYF
NA TRBJ1-2 TRBV19 NA TGTGCCAGTAGTATAAGTTGGGCAGAAGTTAACTATGGCTACACCTTC CASSISWAEVNYGYTF
few TRBJ1-2 TRBV11-2 NA TGTGCCAGCAGCCTCACGACGCTTATCAGGGATGGCTACACCTTC CASSLTTLIRDGYTF
NA TRBJ1-2 TRBV29-1 TRBD1 TGCAGCGCGGAAGGGGGACAGACCTATGGCTACCCCTTC CSAEGGQTYGYPF
NA TRBJ2-4 TRBV9 NA TGTGCCAGCAGCGTAGGCTCGACTGAGGGCGCCAAAAACATTCAGTACTTC CASSVGSTEGAKNIQYF
NA TRBJ1-2 TRBV14 NA TGTGCCAGCAGCCAAAACAGGAATTACTATGGCTACACCTTC CASSQNRNYYGYTF
few TRBJ1-6 TRBV11-2 NA TGTGCCAGCAGCTTAGATAGCTCCTATAATTCACCCCTCCACTTT CASSLDSSYNSPLHF
once TRBJ2-7 TRBV5-1 TRBD1 TGCGCCAGCTCTACCGGCAGGGGGTATAGCAACGAGCAGTACTTC CASSTGRGYSNEQYF
once TRBJ2-3 TRBV9 NA TGTGCCAGCAGCGTAGCTAGGAGCACAGATACGCAGTATTTT CASSVARSTDTQYF
NA TRBJ2-3 TRBV28 TRBD2 TGTGCCAGCAGTCACCCGAGAAGCGGGATTTCCACAGATACGCAGTATTTT CASSHPRSGISTDTQYF
NA TRBJ1-4 TRBV19 NA TGTGCCAGTAGTATCGGGGTTCAGGAAAAACTGTTTTTT CASSIGVQEKLFF
few TRBJ2-7 TRBV6-6 TRBD1 TGTGCCAGCAGTTACTCGACAGGGGGCGGTTACGAGCAGTACTTC CASSYSTGGGYEQYF
NA TRBJ1-4 TRBV6-5 NA TGTGCCAGCAGTTATTTGGCGTCGGGGGAAAAACTGTTTTTT CASSYLASGEKLFF
NA TRBJ1-4 TRBV18 NA TGTGCCAGCTCACGGGTGGGGAAGAGGACTTTTCATGAAAAACTGTTTTTT CASSRVGKRTFHEKLFF
few TRBJ2-1 TRBV9 NA TGTGCCAGCAGCGTAGCTACTAGCCCCGTCTACAATGAGCAGTTCTTC CASSVATSPVYNEQFF
NA TRBJ1-6 TRBV6-5 NA TGTGCCAGCAGTCCCCGGGTAGGTGCGCAACCCCTCCACTTT CASSPRVGAQPLHF
NA TRBJ2-7 TRBV5-6 NA TGTGCCAGCAGCCTCCCCCCGGGAGAGCAGTACTTC CASSLPPGEQYF
NA TRBJ1-2 TRBV5-8 TRBD1 TGTGCCAGCAGCTACCACAGGGGGCACGGCTACACCTTC CASSYHRGHGYTF
NA TRBJ1-6 TRBV15 TRBD1 TGTGCCACCAGCCCGAGGAGGACAGGGAATTCACCCCTCCACTTT CATSPRRTGNSPLHF
NA TRBJ2-5 TRBV5-4 TRBD2 TGTGCCAGCAGCTTGAAAGTAACTAGCGGGAGGTTGGAGACCCAGTACTTC CASSLKVTSGRLETQYF
NA TRBJ1-2 TRBV9 NA TGTGCCAGCAGCACTCAGGGGAGCGGTTATGGCTACACCTTC CASSTQGSGYGYTF
few TRBJ1-4 TRBV4-3 NA TGCGCCAGCAGCCTCGGGGGGGCAACTAATGAAAAACTGTTTTTT CASSLGGATNEKLFF
NA TRBJ2-3 TRBV7-7 NA TGTGCTAGCAGTCCTTACGGGTCACGGGAGATCACAGATACGCAGTATTTT CASSPYGSREITDTQYF
NA TRBJ2-1 TRBV4-3 TRBD1 TGCGCCAGCAGTCGAACAGGGGGGTCCTACAATGAGCAGTTCTTC CASSRTGGSYNEQFF